A single sample gave rise to the 26 T cell receptor beta chains below, sequenced in a study of post-analysis software for immune sequencing data. General study findings and limits: Higher frequency in patients than in controls was seen for about five TRBV segments, with TRBV5-6, TRBV5-1 and TRBV20-1 among them.

These TCRs are of unknown antigen specificity. Carried by the TCR beta cDNA libraries were unique molecular identifiers. TCRdb processed the PCR reads anew with MiXCR; each CDR3 protein has one entry. The sample yields hundreds of thousands of distinct CDR3 sequences, 55% to 70% seen once. Sequencing was done on a sample of blood. The receptors were gathered from a girl aged 2 to 10 with multiple sclerosis.

This clonotype showed up just a few times. The germline gene is not matched at one end of the junction; a read error may be the cause. The chain couples TRBV7-2 to TRBJ2-1; TRBD1 matches at 10 bases. CDR1 and CDR2 (germline): SGHTA, FQGNSA. The CDR3 consists of 14 residues. The CDR3: CASSLADRGFERFF. The CDR3 DNA reads TGTGCCAGCAGCTTAGCGGACAGGGGGTTCGAGCGGTTCTTC.

This clonotype appeared once. The J gene is TRBJ2-7, the V gene TRBV2; D remains unclear. The CDR3 totals 13 residues. Germline lookup yields CDR1 SNHLY and CDR2 FYNNEI. Trimming cost V 2 bases and J 5 bases, with 10 bases left between them. CDR3 in DNA: TGTGCCAGCAGTGAAAGACACGGTAACGAGCAGTACTTC. Protein: CASSERHGNEQYF. Full variable domain (outside the CDR3, taken from reference TRBV2 and TRBJ2-7): EPEVTQTPSHQVTQMGQEVILRCVPISNHLYFYWYRQILGQKVEFLVSFYNNEISEKSEIFDDQFSVERPDGSNFTLKIRSTKLEDSAMYFCASSERHGNEQYFGPGTRLTVT.

The gene calls are TRBV7-2 and TRBJ1-1; D gene unclear. Germline V gene sequence: CDR1 SGHTA, CDR2 FQGNSA. The CDR3 covers 15 residues. V lost 1 base, J lost 0 bases, and 9 bases lay in between. CDR3 in amino acids: CASSLGVGMNTEAFF. The CDR3 bases are TGTGCCAGCAGCTTAGGTGTGGGTATGAACACTGAAGCTTTCTTT.

The V gene is TRBV7-2, the J gene TRBJ2-1; D is unclear. Germline V gene sequence: CDR1 SGHTA, CDR2 FQGNSA. This CDR3 has 15 amino acids. Between the trimmed V and J ends, which lost 5 bases and 0 bases, there was a span of 11 bases. In DNA form, the CDR3 reads TGTGCCAGCAGCCCCCCCACACCCTCCTACAATGAGCAGTTCTTC. Translating gives CASSPPTPSYNEQFF.

V is TRBV4-1 and J is TRBJ1-3, with TRBD1 matching over 10 bases. CDR3 length equals 16 residues. J gave up 1 base and V 5 bases, and 5 bases lay outside the gene matches. Per the germline V gene, CDR1 is MGHRA and CDR2 is YSYEKL. This chain's CDR3 is CASSSRDRGSGNTIYF. DNA of the CDR3: TGCGCCAGCAGCTCCCGGGACAGGGGTTCTGGAAACACCATATATTTT.

The chain uses TRBV12-3 or TRBV12-4 and TRBJ2-1, with 9 bases aligning to TRBD2. The J segment lost 6 bases and the V segment lost 6 bases, leaving 12 bases of the junction unmatched. This CDR3 is 16 amino acids long. The CDR3 sequence: CASSPKGLAGPNEQFF. CDR3 bases: TGTGCCAGCAGCCCTAAAGGTCTAGCGGGACCCAATGAGCAGTTCTTC.

This clonotype showed up just once. The CDR3 DNA reads as TGCAGTGCCGGCGAAGAGGGGCTGGCAGATACGCAGTATTTT. Translating gives CSAGEEGLADTQYF. The chain carries TRBV20-1 and TRBJ2-3; D assignment may be TRBD1 or TRBD2 (5 bases each). This CDR3 has 14 residues. The ends were cut back, 6 bases at V and 4 bases at J, with 17 bases in the middle. The V gene's germline CDR1 is DFQATT and CDR2 SNEGSKA (reference sequence).

The chain employs TRBV7-2 and TRBJ2-7, with D tentatively TRBD1 (5 bases). The V gene's germline CDR1 is SGHTA and CDR2 FQGNSA. There are 15 residues in the CDR3. The V gene lost 0 bases and the J gene lost 9 bases, with 18 bases spanning the gap. The CDR3 reads CASSLALTGADGQYF. The CDR3 bases are TGTGCCAGCAGCTTAGCGCTTACTGGGGCGGACGGGCAGTACTTC.

J is TRBJ2-3 and V is TRBV5-6; D is undetermined. The CDR3 has 14 amino acids. The V end lost 4 bases, the J end lost 6 bases, and 15 bases lay between the germline ends. Germline V gene data show CDR1 as SGHDT and CDR2 as YYEEEE. The CDR3, as DNA: TGTGCCAGCAGCCATTCGGGCGTCGACGATACGCAGTATTTT. Translation: CASSHSGVDDTQYF.

The rearrangement joins TRBV6-4 to TRBJ1-2; 9 nucleotides line up with TRBD1. V was pared by 6 bases and J by 0 bases, with 11 bases of the junction left unmatched. The CDR3 consists of 17 residues. The germline CDR1 and CDR2 sequences are MRHNA and SNTAGT. In DNA, the CDR3 is TGTGCCAGCAGGAACTCCTTGACAGGGGGAGCTAACTATGGCTACACCTTC. It specifies CASRNSLTGGANYGYTF.

CDR3 nucleotide sequence: TGTGCCAGCAGTCTAGCGGGAGCAAGAAACATTCAGTACTTC. Translating it yields CASSLAGARNIQYF. This chain joins TRBV6-6 and TRBJ2-4; 10 nucleotides agree with TRBD2. Trimming at V came to 5 bases and at J to 6 bases, leaving 4 bases not matched to a gene. The CDR3 contains 14 residues. CDR1 is MNHNY, CDR2 SVGAGI, per germline (reference sequence).

This chain uses TRBV2 with TRBJ2-4, with TRBD1 matching 9 bases. The better agreement between TRBJ2-5 and the DNA end casts doubt on the J call. The V gene's germline CDR1 is SNHLY and CDR2 FYNNEI. The CDR3 runs to 13 residues. Here the CDR3 DNA reads TGTGCCAGCCGGGACAGGGCTGGAGAGACCCAGTACTTC. Translating it yields CASRDRAGETQYF.

The chain recombines TRBV11-2 with TRBJ2-1, with 11 bases lining up with TRBD2. This CDR3 has 16 residues. The trim removed 6 bases at V and 0 bases at J, leaving 4 bases unmatched. Germline V CDR1 and CDR2: SGHAT, FQNNGV. CDR3 sequence: CASSIAGGSSYNEQFF. Written as DNA, the CDR3 is TGTGCCAGCAGTATAGCGGGGGGGAGCTCCTACAATGAGCAGTTCTTC.

The genes are TRBV3-1 and TRBJ2-7; 13 nucleotides agree with TRBD2. The CDR3 covers 15 residues. Germline CDR1 reads LGHDT; CDR2 reads YNNKEL (reference sequence). V gave up 1 base and J gave up 3 bases; unmatched junction bases: 0. The CDR3 nucleotides read TGTGCCAGCAGCCAAGGGACTAGCGGGGGCTACGAGCAGTACTTC. It codes for CASSQGTSGGYEQYF.

Concerning this clonotype itself: At one of its ends the junction is not consistent with the germline gene, which may arise from a read error. This chain joins TRBV6-5 and TRBJ2-1, with 13 positions matching TRBD2. This CDR3 has 18 amino acids. The V gene's germline CDR1 is MNHEY and CDR2 SVGAGI. CDR3 DNA: TGTGCCAACAGTTACCCTCGGACTAGCGGGAGCTCCTACAATGAGCAGTTCTTC. This translates into CANSYPRTSGSSYNEQFF.

The CDR3 coding sequence is TGTGCCAGCAGCTTGGTCGCCGTCCGCACAGATACGCAGTATTTT. Its translation is CASSLVAVRTDTQYF. This sequence joins TRBV5-5 and TRBJ2-3; D uncertain. From germline, CDR1 is SGHKS and CDR2 YYEKEE (reference sequence). V was cut by 0 bases and J by 1 base, with 9 bases left in between. The CDR3 runs 15 residues.

Only a few counts were recorded for this clonotype. The chain combines TRBV7-6 with TRBJ2-7, with D perhaps assigned TRBD1 or TRBD2 (5 bases each). Germline lookup yields CDR1 SGHVS and CDR2 FNYEAQ. The germline V and J ends were trimmed by 2 bases and 3 bases, with 23 bases remaining between them. The CDR3 loop spans 18 amino acids. The CDR3 DNA sequence: TGTGCCAGCAGCTTACCCCCAATAGGGGACGGCAATCTCTACGAGCAGTACTTC. Amino acid sequence: CASSLPPIGDGNLYEQYF.

The rearrangement links TRBV29-1 to TRBJ2-3; 8 nucleotides align to TRBD1. The junction had 5 bases not matched to a gene; V was cut back by 6 bases and J by 6 bases. The germline V gene encodes CDR1 SQVTM and CDR2 ANQGSEA. The CDR3 has 12 residues. CDR3 region: CSVGTGLDTQYF. CDR3 in DNA: TGCAGCGTCGGGACAGGTTTGGATACGCAGTATTTT.

This rearrangement joins TRBV7-9 to TRBJ2-7; weak D call: TRBD1 (6 bases). V lost 10 bases to trimming and J lost 6 bases, with 16 bases between them. The CDR3 is 12 amino acids. Germline V CDR1 and CDR2: SEHNR, FQNEAQ (reference sequence). Here the CDR3 reads CANETGLSEQYF. The CDR3 DNA is TGTGCCAACGAGACAGGTCTCTCCGAGCAGTACTTC.

The chain couples TRBV29-1 to TRBJ2-1, with D unclear. V lost 3 bases to trimming and J lost 0 bases, with 6 bases between them. In germline, CDR1 is SQVTM, CDR2 ANQGSEA. This CDR3 has 13 residues. CDR3 in DNA: TGCAGCGTTGACAGGTCCTCCTACAATGAGCAGTTCTTC. This encodes CSVDRSSYNEQFF.

This clonotype was seen a few times. The chain uses TRBV12-3 or TRBV12-4 and TRBJ2-7, with a tentative D call TRBD2 (7 bases). CDR3 length: 15 residues. V lost 7 bases, J lost 5 bases, and 21 bases lay in between. CDR3 loop: CASNVGAGAPHEQYF. DNA for the CDR3: TGTGCCAGCAACGTGGGGGCGGGAGCCCCCCACGAGCAGTACTTC.

The table lists this clonotype with a few counts. The gene calls are TRBV20-1 and TRBJ2-6; D not certain. Trimming took 4 bases from V and 1 from J, leaving 17 bases between them. CDR1 and CDR2 (germline): DFQATT, SNEGSKA (reference sequence). The CDR3 length is 17 residues. The CDR3 here is CSATNRLSRSGANVLTF. DNA for the CDR3: TGCAGTGCTACAAACAGATTATCACGATCTGGGGCCAACGTCCTGACTTTC.

The chain couples TRBV7-9 to TRBJ2-7; D gene unclear. The germline V gene encodes CDR1 SEHNR and CDR2 FQNEAQ (reference sequence). V shed 2 bases and J shed 3 bases, with 17 bases lying between them. The CDR3 is 16 residues long. The CDR3 DNA is TGTGCCAGCAGCTTATACTCGAGAGGACCGGACTACGAGCAGTACTTC. Its protein product is CASSLYSRGPDYEQYF.

This sequence joins TRBV12-3 or TRBV12-4 and TRBJ2-7; 10 nucleotides align to TRBD2. Trimming at V came to 3 bases and at J to 7 bases, leaving 9 bases not matched to a gene. The length of the CDR3 is 15 residues. CDR3 sequence: CASSLERGGLNEQYF. Here the CDR3 DNA reads TGTGCCAGCAGTTTGGAGCGGGGGGGCCTCAATGAGCAGTACTTC.

The chain couples TRBV9 to TRBJ2-3; D unresolved. The CDR3 extends over 13 amino acids. Germline CDR1 and CDR2: SGDLS and YYNGEE. Trimming cost V 0 bases and J 6 bases, with 8 bases left between them. CDR3 in amino acids: CASSVVPGDTQYF. In DNA form, the CDR3 reads TGTGCCAGCAGCGTAGTCCCCGGCGATACGCAGTATTTT.

The chain uses TRBV10-3 and TRBJ2-7, with 11 bases fitting TRBD2. The trim removed 6 bases at V and 3 bases at J, leaving 7 bases unmatched. Germline loops: CDR1 ENHRY, CDR2 SYGVKD. The CDR3 totals 15 residues. As DNA, the CDR3 is TGTGCCATCAGCCCCAGACTAGCGGGAAGCTACGAGCAGTACTTC. It is translated as CAISPRLAGSYEQYF.